This T cell receptor (beta chain) derives from a study of blood T cell repertoires in COVID-19. Looking at the study overall: Both acute and convalescent COVID-19 samples were obtained from the United States, Italy and Spain. Nucleic acid was either cDNA or gDNA, and it came from T cells, B-cell-depleted T cells, or PBMCs.

Sequencing used immunoSEQ multiplex PCR; TCRdb keeps in-frame clones, though not all of them. Among 150,000 to 200,000 clones listed, about 81% were seen once. The CDR3 consists of 13 residues. V gave up 6 bases and J gave up 0 bases, with 6 bases separating them. Germline V gene sequence: CDR1 SQVTM, CDR2 ANQGSEA. Seattle cases were enrolled at active infection and followed longitudinally. The receptor's source is a woman over 75 with COVID-19, enrolled during active disease. The chain has TRBV29-1 and TRBJ2-6, with D maybe TRBD2 (5 bases). The sequencing sample was made of peripheral blood. This CDR3 reads CSVGSSGANVLTF. DNA of the CDR3: TGCAGCGTGGGGAGCTCTGGGGCCAACGTCCTGACTTTC.